The rows below give T cell receptor beta chains drawn from one sample of a study of T cell changes during pregnancy in multiple sclerosis. Sequencing was performed with immunoSEQ multiplex PCR; in TCRdb, only in-frame clones are kept and a portion is missing. Of more than 25,000 clones in the sample, roughly 87% were seen once. The input for sequencing was CD8+ T cells from peripheral blood mononuclear cells, taken in the third trimester of pregnancy. The receptors stem from a female donor with multiple sclerosis, enrolled in a pregnancy study. The CDR3 runs from the conserved cysteine through the conserved F or W. The D gene is left open where the match is weak. Clone size is given for some rows only: seen once, a few or many times, or a class if the clone is expanded.

TRBV5-1	.	TRBD2	TRBJ2-1	TGCGCCAGCAGCATTGACCAGCGGGGGGCCTACAATGAGCAGTTCTTC	CASSIDQRGAYNEQFF
TRBV2	.	TRBD1	TRBJ1-6	TGTGCCAGCATAGAGAGACAGGGCCACCTCCACTTT	CASIERQGHLHF
TRBV10-2	.	TRBD2	TRBJ2-7	TGCGCCAGCAGTGAGTACCGGACTAGTAATCACGAGCAGTACTTC	CASSEYRTSNHEQYF
TRBV6-4	.	TRBD2	TRBJ2-3	TGTGCCAGCAGTGTTGCGGGAGAGGATACGCAGTATTTT	CASSVAGEDTQYF
TRBV5-5	.	.	TRBJ1-6	TGTGCCAGCAGCTTGGACGGCGGATTCTCCTATAATTCACCCCTCCACTTT	CASSLDGGFSYNSPLHF
TRBV5-6	few	.	TRBJ2-5	TGTGCCAGCAGCTTCACAGGGTGGGAGACCCAGTACTTC	CASSFTGWETQYF
TRBV28	.	TRBD2	TRBJ2-7	TGTGCCAGCAGTCCTACACCGCGGGAGCCCTCGGACGAGCAGTACTTC	CASSPTPREPSDEQYF
TRBV6-6	.	.	TRBJ1-2	TGTGCCAGCAGTCACTTCCAGGGAGGAGGGAGCTATGGCTACACCTTC	CASSHFQGGGSYGYTF
TRBV9	.	.	TRBJ1-2	TGTGCCAGCAGCGTAGGGGACAACAACTATGGCTACACCTTC	CASSVGDNNYGYTF
TRBV27	.	.	TRBJ2-2	TGTGCCAGCAACCTGGCGGGCCAGCGGGCAACGAACACCGGGGAGCTGTTTTTT	CASNLAGQRATNTGELFF
TRBV10-3	.	.	TRBJ1-2	TGTGCCATCAGTGAGTCGGCGCGGGGGGGCTACACCTTC	CAISESARGGYTF
TRBV9	.	TRBD2	TRBJ2-3	TGTGCCAGCAGCCTGAGGGCGGGAGGGTCCACAGATACGCAGTATTTT	CASSLRAGGSTDTQYF
TRBV27	.	.	TRBJ2-7	TGTGCCAGCAGTCCAAGCCACAGGAGCGAGCAGTACTTC	CASSPSHRSEQYF
TRBV5-1	.	TRBD1	TRBJ2-2	TGCGCCAGCAGCAGAGACAGGGAACGGGAGCTGTTTTTT	CASSRDRERELFF
TRBV5-5	.	.	TRBJ2-3	TGTGCCAGCAGCTCGGACTCCTCCACAGATACGCAGTATTTT	CASSSDSSTDTQYF
TRBV4-1	.	TRBD1	TRBJ2-7	TGCGCCAGCAGCCAAGTACAGGGGCTCTACGAGCAGTACTTC	CASSQVQGLYEQYF
TRBV9	.	.	TRBJ2-3	TGTGCCAGCAGCGTAGGGTCAGGGGTTGTAACAGATACGCAGTATTTT	CASSVGSGVVTDTQYF
TRBV4-1	.	TRBD1	TRBJ1-1	TGCGCCAGCAGCCTGCGGACAGGGCCAAACACTGAAGCTTTCTTT	CASSLRTGPNTEAFF
TRBV13	once	TRBD1	TRBJ2-5	TGTGCCAGCAGCCCTTGGACAGGGGCCCAAGAGACCCAGTACTTC	CASSPWTGAQETQYF
TRBV28	.	TRBD1	TRBJ1-2	TGTGCCAGCAATCACCGGGACAGGGACTACACCTTC	CASNHRDRDYTF